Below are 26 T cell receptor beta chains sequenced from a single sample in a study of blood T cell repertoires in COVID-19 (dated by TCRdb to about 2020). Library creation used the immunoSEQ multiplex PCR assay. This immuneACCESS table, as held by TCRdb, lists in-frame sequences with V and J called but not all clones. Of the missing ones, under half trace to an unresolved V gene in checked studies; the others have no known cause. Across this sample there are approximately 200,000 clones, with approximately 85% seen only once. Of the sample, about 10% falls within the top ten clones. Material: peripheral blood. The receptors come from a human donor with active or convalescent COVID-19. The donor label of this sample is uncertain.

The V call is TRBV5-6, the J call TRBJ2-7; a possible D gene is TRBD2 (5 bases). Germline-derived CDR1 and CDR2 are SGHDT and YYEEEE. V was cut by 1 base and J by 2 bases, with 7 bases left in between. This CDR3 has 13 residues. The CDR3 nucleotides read TGTGCCAGCAGCTTGCTGGGAGCCTACGAGCAGTACTTC. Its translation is CASSLLGAYEQYF.

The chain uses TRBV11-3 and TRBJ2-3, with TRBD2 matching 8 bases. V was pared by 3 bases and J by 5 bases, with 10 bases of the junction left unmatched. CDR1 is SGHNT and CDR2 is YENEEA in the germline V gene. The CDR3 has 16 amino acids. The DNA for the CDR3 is TGTGCCAGCAGCTTGGGAAACAGCGGGGGAGGAGATACGCAGTATTTT. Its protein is CASSLGNSGGGDTQYF.

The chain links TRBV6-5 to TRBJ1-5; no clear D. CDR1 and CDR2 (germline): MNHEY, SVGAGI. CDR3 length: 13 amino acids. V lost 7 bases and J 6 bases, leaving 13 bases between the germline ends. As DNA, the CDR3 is TGTGCCAGCACCCCAACCGGAGGTCAGCCCCAGCATTTT. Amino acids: CASTPTGGQPQHF.

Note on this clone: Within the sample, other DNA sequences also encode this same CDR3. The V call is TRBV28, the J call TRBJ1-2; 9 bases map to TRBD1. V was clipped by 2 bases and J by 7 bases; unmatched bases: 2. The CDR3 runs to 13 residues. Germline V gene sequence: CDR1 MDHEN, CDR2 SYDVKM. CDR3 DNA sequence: TGTGCCAGCAGTTTAACAGGGGGCGCTGGCTACACCTTC. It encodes CASSLTGGAGYTF.

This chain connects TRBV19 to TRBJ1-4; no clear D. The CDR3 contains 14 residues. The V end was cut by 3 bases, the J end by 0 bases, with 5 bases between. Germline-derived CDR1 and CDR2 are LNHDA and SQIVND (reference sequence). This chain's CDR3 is CASSISATNEKLFF. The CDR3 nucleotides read TGTGCCAGTAGTATTTCTGCAACTAATGAAAAACTGTTTTTT.

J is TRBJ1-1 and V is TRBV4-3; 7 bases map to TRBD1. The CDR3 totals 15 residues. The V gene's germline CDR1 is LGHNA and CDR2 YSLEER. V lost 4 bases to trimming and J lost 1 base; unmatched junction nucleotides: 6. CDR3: CASSPMTGQNTEAFF. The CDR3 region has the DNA TGCGCCAGCAGCCCCATGACAGGGCAGAACACTGAAGCTTTCTTT.

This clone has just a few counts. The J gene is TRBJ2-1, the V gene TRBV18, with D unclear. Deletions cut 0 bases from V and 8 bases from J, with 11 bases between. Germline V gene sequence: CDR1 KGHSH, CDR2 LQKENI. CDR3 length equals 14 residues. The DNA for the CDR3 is TGTGCCAGCTCACCACCATCGAGGAGATATGAGCAGTTCTTC. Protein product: CASSPPSRRYEQFF. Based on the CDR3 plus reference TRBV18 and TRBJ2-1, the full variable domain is NAGVMQNPRHLVRRRGQEARLRCSPMKGHSHVYWYRQLPEEGLKFMVYLQKENIIDESGMPKERFSAEFPKEGPSILRIQQVVRGDSAAYFCASSPPSRRYEQFFGPGTRLTVL.

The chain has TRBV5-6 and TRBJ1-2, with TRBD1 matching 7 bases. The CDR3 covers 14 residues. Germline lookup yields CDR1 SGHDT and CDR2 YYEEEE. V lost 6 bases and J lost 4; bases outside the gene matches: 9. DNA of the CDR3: TGTGCCAGCATCAGGACAGGAGACTTCTATGGCTACACCTTC. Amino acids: CASIRTGDFYGYTF.

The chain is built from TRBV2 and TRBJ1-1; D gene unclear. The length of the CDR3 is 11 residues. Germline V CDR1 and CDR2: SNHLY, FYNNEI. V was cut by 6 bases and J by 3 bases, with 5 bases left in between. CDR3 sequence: CASSIYTEAFF. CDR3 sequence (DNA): TGTGCCAGCAGCATTTACACTGAAGCTTTCTTT.

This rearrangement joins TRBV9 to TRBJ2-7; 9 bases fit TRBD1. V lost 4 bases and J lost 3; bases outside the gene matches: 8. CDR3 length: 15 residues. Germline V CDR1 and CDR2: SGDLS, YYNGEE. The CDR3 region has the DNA TGTGCCAGCAGCCCACAACAGGGGGCAGGCTACGAGCAGTACTTC. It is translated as CASSPQQGAGYEQYF.

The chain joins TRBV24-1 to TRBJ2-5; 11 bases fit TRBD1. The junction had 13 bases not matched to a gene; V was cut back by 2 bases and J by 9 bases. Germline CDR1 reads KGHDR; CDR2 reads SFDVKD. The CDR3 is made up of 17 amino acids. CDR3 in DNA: TGTGCCACCAGTGATTCCGCTCCGGGACAGGGGGAGTCGGCCCAGTACTTC. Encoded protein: CATSDSAPGQGESAQYF.

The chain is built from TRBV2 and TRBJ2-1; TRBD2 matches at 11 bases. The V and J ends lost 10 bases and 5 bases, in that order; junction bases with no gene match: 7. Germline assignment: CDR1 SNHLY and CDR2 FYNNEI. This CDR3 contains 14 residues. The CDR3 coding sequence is TGTGCCACCGGGACTAGCGGAAATCACAATGAGCAGTTCTTC. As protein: CATGTSGNHNEQFF.

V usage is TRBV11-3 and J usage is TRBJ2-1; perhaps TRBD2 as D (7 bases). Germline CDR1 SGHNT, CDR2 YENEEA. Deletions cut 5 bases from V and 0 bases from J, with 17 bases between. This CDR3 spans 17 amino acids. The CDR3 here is CASSRRGGPSSYNEQFF. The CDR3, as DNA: TGTGCCAGCAGCCGCCGCGGGGGCCCAAGCTCCTACAATGAGCAGTTCTTC.

For the CDR3, the DNA is TGCGCCAGCAGCTTGGAAGTAGGGGGAAACTACGAGCAGTACTTC. Its protein is CASSLEVGGNYEQYF. The chain recombines TRBV5-1 with TRBJ2-7, with D possibly being TRBD1 (6 bases). The CDR3 totals 15 residues. The ends were cut back, 0 bases at V and 3 bases at J, with 13 bases in the middle. The germline V gene has CDR1 SGHRS and CDR2 YFSETQ. The complete variable domain, with remaining parts taken from reference TRBV5-1 and TRBJ2-7, reads KAGVTQTPRYLIKTRGQQVTLSCSPISGHRSVSWYQQTPGQGLQFLFEYFSETQRNKGNFPGRFSGRQFSNSRSEMNVSTLELGDSALYLCASSLEVGGNYEQYFGPGTRLTVT.

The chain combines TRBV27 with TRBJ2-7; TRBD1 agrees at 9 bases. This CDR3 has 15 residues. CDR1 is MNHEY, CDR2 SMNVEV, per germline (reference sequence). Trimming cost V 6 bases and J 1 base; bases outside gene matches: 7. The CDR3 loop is CASSNRGLRSYEQYF. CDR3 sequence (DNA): TGTGCCAGCAGCAACAGGGGGCTTCGTTCCTACGAGCAGTACTTC.

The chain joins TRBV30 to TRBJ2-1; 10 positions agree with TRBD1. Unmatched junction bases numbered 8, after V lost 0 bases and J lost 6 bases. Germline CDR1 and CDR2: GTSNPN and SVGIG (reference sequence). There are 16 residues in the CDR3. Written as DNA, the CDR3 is TGTGCCTGGAGTGTAAGGGGGGGGACAGGGGCCAATGAGCAGTTCTTC. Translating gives CAWSVRGGTGANEQFF.

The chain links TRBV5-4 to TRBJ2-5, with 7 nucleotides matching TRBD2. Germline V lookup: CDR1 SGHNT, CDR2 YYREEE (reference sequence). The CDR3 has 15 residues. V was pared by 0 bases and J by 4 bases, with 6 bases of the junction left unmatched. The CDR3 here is CASSLVQGGSETQYF. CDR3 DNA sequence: TGTGCCAGCAGCTTGGTGCAGGGAGGGTCAGAGACCCAGTACTTC.

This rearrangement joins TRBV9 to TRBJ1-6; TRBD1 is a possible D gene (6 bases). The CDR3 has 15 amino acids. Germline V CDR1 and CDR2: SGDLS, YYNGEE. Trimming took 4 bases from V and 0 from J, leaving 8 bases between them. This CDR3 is CASSRGSSYNSPLHF. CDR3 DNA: TGTGCCAGCAGCAGGGGGAGCTCCTATAATTCACCCCTCCACTTT.

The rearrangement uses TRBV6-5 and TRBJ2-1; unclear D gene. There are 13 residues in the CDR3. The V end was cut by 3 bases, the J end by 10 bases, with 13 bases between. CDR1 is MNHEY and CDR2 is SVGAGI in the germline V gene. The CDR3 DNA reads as TGTGCCAGCAGTTATACGTTACGCGGAGAGCAGTTCTTC. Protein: CASSYTLRGEQFF.

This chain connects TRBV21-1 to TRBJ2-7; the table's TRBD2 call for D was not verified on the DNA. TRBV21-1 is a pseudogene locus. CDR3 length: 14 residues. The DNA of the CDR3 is TGTGCCAGCAGCAAATGGAGAGGCCTGGCCGAGCAGTACTTC. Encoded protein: CASSKWRGLAEQYF.

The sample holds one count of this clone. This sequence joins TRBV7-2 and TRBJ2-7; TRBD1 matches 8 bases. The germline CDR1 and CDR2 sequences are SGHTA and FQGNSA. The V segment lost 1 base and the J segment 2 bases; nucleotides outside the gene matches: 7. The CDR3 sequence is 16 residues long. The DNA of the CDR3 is TGTGCCAGCAGCTTAGAGTTCACAGGGGGAGCCTACGAGCAGTACTTC. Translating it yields CASSLEFTGGAYEQYF.

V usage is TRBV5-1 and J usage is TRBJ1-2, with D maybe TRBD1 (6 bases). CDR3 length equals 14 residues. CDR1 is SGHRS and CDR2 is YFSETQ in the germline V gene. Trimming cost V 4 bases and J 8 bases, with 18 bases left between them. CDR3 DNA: TGCGCCAGCAGCATAGACAGGTCTATGGGAGGCTACACCTTC. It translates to CASSIDRSMGGYTF.

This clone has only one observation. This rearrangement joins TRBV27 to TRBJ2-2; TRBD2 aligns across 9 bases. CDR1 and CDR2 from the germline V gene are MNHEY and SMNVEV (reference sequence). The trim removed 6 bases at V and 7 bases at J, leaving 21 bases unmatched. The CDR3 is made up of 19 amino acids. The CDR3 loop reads CASRRGQTGTSSTIGELFF. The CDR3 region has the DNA TGTGCCAGCAGACGGGGACAAACCGGGACTAGCTCTACTATCGGGGAGCTGTTTTTT.

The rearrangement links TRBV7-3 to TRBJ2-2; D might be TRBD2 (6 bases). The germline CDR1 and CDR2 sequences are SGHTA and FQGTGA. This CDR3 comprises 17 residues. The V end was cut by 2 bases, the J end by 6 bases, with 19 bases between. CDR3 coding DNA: TGTGCCAGCAGCTTATCAGCTACAGGCCGGGGGTCCGGGGAGCTGTTTTTT. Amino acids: CASSLSATGRGSGELFF.

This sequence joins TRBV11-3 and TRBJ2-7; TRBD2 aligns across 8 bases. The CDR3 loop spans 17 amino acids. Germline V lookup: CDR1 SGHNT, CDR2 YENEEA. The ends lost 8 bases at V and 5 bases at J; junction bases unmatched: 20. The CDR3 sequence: CASQGGGLSGRSHEQYF. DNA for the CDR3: TGTGCCAGCCAGGGCGGGGGCCTCAGCGGGAGATCCCACGAGCAGTACTTC.

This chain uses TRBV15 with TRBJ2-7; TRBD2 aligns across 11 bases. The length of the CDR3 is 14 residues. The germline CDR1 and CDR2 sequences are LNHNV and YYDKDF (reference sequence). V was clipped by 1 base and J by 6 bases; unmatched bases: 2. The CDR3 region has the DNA TGTGCCACCAGCAGAGCCGGGACTAGCGGCGAGCAGTACTTC. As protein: CATSRAGTSGEQYF.